The present T cell receptor beta chain was sequenced within a study of blood T cell repertoires in COVID-19. Whole-study context: Whether acute or convalescent, the COVID-19 samples came from the United States, Italy and Spain. T cells, B-cell-depleted T cells, or PBMCs provided the cDNA or gDNA that served as material.

The CDR3 covers 14 residues. CDR1 and CDR2 from the germline V gene are SNHLY and FYNNEI. Deletions cut 7 bases from V and 7 bases from J, with 16 bases between. Per the original methods: Nucleated cell number was recorded as an estimate derived from reference gene primer amplification. Generated by immunoSEQ multiplex PCR, the TCRdb table keeps only in-frame clones and is missing some. The D gene and trimming were derived from the DNA, and the V and J assignments and clone size from that table. In the table there are 100,000 to 150,000 clones, approximately 80% of which are singletons. The TCR comes from a woman in her forties or fifties with acute or convalescent COVID-19. The V gene is TRBV2, the J gene TRBJ2-2; the D gene is possibly TRBD1 (6 bases). Sample: peripheral blood. CDR3 in DNA: TGTGCCAGCAAGGTGGAACAGGGAATCGGGGAGCTGTTTTTT. Amino acid sequence: CASKVEQGIGELFF.